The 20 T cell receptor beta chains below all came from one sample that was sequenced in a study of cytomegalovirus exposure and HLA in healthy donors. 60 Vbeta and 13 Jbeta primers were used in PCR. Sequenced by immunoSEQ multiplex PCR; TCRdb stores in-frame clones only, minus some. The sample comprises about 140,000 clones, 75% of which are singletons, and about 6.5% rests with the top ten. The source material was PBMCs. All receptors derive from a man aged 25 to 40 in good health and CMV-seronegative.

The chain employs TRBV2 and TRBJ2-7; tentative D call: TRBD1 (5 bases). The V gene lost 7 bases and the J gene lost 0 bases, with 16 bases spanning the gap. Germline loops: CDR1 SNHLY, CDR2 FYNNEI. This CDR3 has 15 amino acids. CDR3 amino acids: CASTKDSPVSYEQYF. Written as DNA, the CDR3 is TGTGCCAGCACTAAAGACAGCCCCGTCTCCTACGAGCAGTACTTC.

For the CDR3, the DNA is TGCGCCAGCAGCTTGGGACAGGCAACTAATGAAAAACTGTTTTTT. Translating it yields CASSLGQATNEKLFF. The chain combines TRBV5-1 with TRBJ1-4; TRBD1 is a possible D gene (6 bases). Per germline, CDR1 SGHRS and CDR2 YFSETQ. CDR3 length equals 15 residues. Deletions cut 0 bases from V and 0 bases from J, with 6 bases between.

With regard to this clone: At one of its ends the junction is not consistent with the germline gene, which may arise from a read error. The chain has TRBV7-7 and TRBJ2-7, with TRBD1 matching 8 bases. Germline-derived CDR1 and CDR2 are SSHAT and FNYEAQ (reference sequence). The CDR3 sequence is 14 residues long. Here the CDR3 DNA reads TGTGCTAGCAGCCCAGGGACAGGCTCCTACGAGCAGTACTTC. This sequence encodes CASSPGTGSYEQYF.

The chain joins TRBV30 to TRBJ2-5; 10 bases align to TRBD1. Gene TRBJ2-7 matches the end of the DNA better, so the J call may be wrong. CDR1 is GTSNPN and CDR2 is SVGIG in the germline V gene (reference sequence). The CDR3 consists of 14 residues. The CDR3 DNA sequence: TGTGCCTGGACGAACGGACAGGGGGGCTACGAGCAGTACTTC. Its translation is CAWTNGQGGYEQYF.

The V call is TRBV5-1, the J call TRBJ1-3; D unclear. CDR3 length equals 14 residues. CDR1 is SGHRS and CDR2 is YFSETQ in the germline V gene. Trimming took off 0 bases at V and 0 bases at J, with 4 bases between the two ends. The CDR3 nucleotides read TGCGCCAGCAGCTTGGGAGGCTCTGGAAACACCATATATTTT. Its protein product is CASSLGGSGNTIYF.

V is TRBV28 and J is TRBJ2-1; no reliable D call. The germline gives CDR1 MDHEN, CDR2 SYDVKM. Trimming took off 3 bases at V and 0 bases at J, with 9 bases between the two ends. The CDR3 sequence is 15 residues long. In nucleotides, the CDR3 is TGTGCCAGCAGTTTCGGTTCTAGCTCCTACAATGAGCAGTTCTTC. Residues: CASSFGSSSYNEQFF.

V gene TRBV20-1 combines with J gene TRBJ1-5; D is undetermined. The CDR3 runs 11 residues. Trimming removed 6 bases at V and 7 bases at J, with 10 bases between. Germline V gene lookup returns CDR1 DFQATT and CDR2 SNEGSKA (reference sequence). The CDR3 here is CSAAGNQPQHF. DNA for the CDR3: TGCAGTGCAGCGGGGAACCAGCCCCAGCATTTT.

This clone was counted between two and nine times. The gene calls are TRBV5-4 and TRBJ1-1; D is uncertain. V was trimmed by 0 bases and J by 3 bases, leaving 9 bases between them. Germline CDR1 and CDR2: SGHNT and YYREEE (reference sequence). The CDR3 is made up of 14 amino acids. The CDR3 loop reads CASSLVDGDTEAFF. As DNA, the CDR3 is TGTGCCAGCAGCTTGGTGGACGGGGACACTGAAGCTTTCTTT.

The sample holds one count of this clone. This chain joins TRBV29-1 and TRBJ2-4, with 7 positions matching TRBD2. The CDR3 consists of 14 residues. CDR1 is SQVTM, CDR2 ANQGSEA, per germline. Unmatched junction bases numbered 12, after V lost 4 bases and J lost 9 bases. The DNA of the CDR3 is TGCAGCGTTGCCCCCTCGGGGGGAGAGGCCATTCAGTACTTC. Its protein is CSVAPSGGEAIQYF.

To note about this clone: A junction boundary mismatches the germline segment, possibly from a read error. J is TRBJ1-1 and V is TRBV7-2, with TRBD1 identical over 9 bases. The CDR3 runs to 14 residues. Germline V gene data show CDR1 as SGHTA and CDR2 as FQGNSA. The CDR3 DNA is TGTGCCAGCAGCGTCAGACAGGGGGACACCGAAGCTTTCTTT. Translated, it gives CASSVRQGDTEAFF. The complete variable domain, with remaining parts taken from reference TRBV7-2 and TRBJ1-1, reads GAGVSQSPSNKVTEKGKDVELRCDPISGHTALYWYRQSLGQGLEFLIYFQGNSAPDKSGLPSDRFSAERTGGSVSTLTIQRTQQEDSAVYLCASSVRQGDTEAFFGQGTRLTVV.

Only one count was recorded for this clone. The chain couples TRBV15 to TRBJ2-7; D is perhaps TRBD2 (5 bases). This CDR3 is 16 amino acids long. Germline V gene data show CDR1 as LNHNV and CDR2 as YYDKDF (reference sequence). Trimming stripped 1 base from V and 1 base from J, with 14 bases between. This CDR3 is CATSRAPRGGSYEQYF. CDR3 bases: TGTGCCACCAGCAGAGCCCCCCGTGGCGGGTCCTACGAGCAGTACTTC.

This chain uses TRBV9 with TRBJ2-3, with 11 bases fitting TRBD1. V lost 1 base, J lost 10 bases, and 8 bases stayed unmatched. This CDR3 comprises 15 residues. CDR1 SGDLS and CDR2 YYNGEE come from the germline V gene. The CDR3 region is CASSVQGTGGSPQYF. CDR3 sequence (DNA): TGTGCCAGCAGCGTACAAGGGACAGGGGGATCTCCGCAGTATTTT.

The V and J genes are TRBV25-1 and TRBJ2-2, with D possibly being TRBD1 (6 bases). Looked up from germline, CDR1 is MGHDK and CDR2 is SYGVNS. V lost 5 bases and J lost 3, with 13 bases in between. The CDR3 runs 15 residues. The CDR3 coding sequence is TGTGCCAGCAGTTCCATGACAGGAGACACCGGGGAGCTGTTTTTT. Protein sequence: CASSSMTGDTGELFF.

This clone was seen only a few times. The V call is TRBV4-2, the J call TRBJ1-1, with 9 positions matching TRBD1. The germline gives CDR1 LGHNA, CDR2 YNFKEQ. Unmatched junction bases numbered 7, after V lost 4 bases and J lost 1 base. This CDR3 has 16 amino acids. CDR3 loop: CASSPDRGRENTEAFF. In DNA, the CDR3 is TGTGCCAGCAGCCCGGACAGGGGCAGGGAGAACACTGAAGCTTTCTTT.

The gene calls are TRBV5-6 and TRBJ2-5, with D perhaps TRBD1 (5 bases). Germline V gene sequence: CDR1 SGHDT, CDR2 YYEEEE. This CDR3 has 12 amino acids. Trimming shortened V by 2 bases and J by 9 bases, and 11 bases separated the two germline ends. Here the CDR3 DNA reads TGTGCCAGCAGCTTTTTTGGGGCACCCCAGTACTTC. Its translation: CASSFFGAPQYF.

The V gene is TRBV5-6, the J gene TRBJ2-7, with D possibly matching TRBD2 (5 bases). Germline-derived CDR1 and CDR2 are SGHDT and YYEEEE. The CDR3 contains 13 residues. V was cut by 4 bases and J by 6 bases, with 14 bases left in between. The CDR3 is CASSPTLRGEQYF. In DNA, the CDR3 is TGTGCCAGCAGCCCCACCCTACGGGGCGAGCAGTACTTC. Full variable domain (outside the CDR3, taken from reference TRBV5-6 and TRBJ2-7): DAGVTQSPTHLIKTRGQQVTLRCSPKSGHDTVSWYQQALGQGPQFIFQYYEEEERQRGNFPDRFSGHQFPNYSSELNVNALLLGDSALYLCASSPTLRGEQYFGPGTRLTVT.

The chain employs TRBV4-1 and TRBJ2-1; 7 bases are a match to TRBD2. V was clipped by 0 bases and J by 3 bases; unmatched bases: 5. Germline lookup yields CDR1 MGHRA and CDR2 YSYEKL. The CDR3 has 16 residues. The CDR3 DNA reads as TGCGCCAGCAGCCAAGAGTCGGCTAGCGGCTACAATGAGCAGTTCTTC. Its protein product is CASSQESASGYNEQFF.

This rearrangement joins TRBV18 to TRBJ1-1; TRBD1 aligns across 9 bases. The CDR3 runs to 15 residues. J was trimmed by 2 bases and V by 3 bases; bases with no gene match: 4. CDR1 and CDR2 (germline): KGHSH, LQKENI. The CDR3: CASSPRQGGNTEAFF. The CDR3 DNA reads TGTGCCAGCTCACCTAGACAGGGGGGAAACACTGAAGCTTTCTTT.

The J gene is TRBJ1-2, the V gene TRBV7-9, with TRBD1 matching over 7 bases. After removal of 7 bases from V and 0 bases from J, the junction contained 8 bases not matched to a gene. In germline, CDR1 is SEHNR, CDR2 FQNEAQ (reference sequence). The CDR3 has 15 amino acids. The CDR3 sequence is CASIRTGDSNYGYTF. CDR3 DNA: TGTGCCAGCATCCGGACAGGAGATTCTAACTATGGCTACACCTTC. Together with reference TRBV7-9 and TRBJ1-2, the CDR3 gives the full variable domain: DTGVSQNPRHKITKRGQNVTFRCDPISEHNRLYWYRQTLGQGPEFLTYFQNEAQLEKSRLLSDRFSAERPKGSFSTLEIQRTEQGDSAMYLCASIRTGDSNYGYTFGSGTRLTVV.

CDR3 loop: CASSFMGATSTDTQYF. The CDR3 nucleotides read TGCGCCAGCAGCTTTATGGGCGCAACAAGCACAGATACGCAGTATTTT. The chain joins TRBV5-1 to TRBJ2-3; D unresolved. Germline V gives CDR1 SGHRS, CDR2 YFSETQ. The V end lost 2 bases, the J end lost 0 bases, and 13 bases lay between the germline ends. This CDR3 has 16 amino acids.